This TCR beta chain was retrieved from a study of shared clonotypes between healthy human individuals. A remark on this clone: Its antigen is unknown.

Study-wide results and caveats: In contrast to clonotypes shared by all four donors, non-shared clonotypes had lower generation probabilities. An effect of sequencing depth on clonotype sharing among donors was expected.

The table came from immunoSEQ multiplex PCR; TCRdb's copy has only in-frame clones and leaves some out. Among approximately 500,000 clones listed, 90% to 96% were seen once. Input material: naive CD4+ T cells sorted from blood. This sample's subset: CD45RA+ positively selected. The receptor comes from a woman under 40 in good health.

The CDR3 sequence: CASSYFPGSGNQPQHF. In DNA, the CDR3 is TGTGCCAGCAGTTACTTCCCCGGGAGTGGGAATCAGCCCCAGCATTTT. This chain connects TRBV6-6 to TRBJ1-5; D not certain. V was pared by 1 base and J by 4 bases, with 14 bases between. CDR3 length: 16 amino acids. In germline, CDR1 is MNHNY, CDR2 SVGAGI (reference sequence).